One T cell receptor beta chain is described in this entry. Antigen unknown. Random hexamers primed reverse transcription of about 0.5 to 1 ug RNA. TCR beta CDR3 was amplified by immunoSEQ multiplex PCR. This amplification extended across 54 Vbeta and 13 Jbeta segments. TCRdb analysed the immunoSEQ multiplex PCR reads with MiXCR anew, one entry per CDR3 protein. The sample shows around 130,000 distinct CDR3 sequences, over 90% of them seen only once. The source of the sample is a study of CD8 T cells in Susac syndrome. Study overall: Patients with Susac syndrome were therapy-naive, on corticosteroids, or on intravenous immunoglobulin alone at blood draw.

The V gene's germline CDR1 is SQVTM and CDR2 ANQGSEA. This CDR3 region has 12 residues. The ends were cut back, 4 bases at V and 2 bases at J, with 8 bases in the middle. Whole-study findings and limits: CD8+ clonal expansion in Susac peaked in TEMRA cells and active patients.

TEMRA cells were FACS-enriched and CD8+ and CD4+ T cells negatively isolated. The rearrangement links TRBV29-1 to TRBJ1-2; D possibly corresponds to TRBD1 (6 bases). This receptor was obtained from a human donor with Susac syndrome. Sample: CD8+ T cells from PBMCs. This CDR3 is CSVAGANYGYTF. CDR3 coding DNA: TGCAGCGTTGCAGGGGCCAACTATGGCTACACCTTC.